The 3 T cell receptor beta chains in this list originate from one sample, sequenced in a study of T cells expressing NK-cell markers. TCRdb re-called the 5' RACE reads and gives one entry per CDR3 protein, without DNA. The sample data list roughly 430,000 distinct CDR3 sequences. The sample comprised blood T cells: a sorted CD56 or NKG2C T cell subset, CD4+ or CD8+ T cells, or bulk PBMC T cells (not recorded which). Receptors were obtained from a woman aged 18-70 years in good health.

The chain combines TRBV12-3 or TRBV12-4 with TRBJ2-1; with no DNA, the TCRdb D assignment of TRBD2 cannot be verified. There are 14 residues in the CDR3. The CDR3 region is CASSSPGGYNEQFF.

This chain uses TRBV12-3 or TRBV12-4 with TRBJ1-3; TCRdb's assignment of TRBD1 cannot be checked, as there is no DNA. The CDR3 contains 15 residues. The CDR3 loop reads CASSRRDSLGNTIYF.

V is TRBV2 and J is TRBJ2-2. This CDR3 has 15 residues. Per the germline V gene, CDR1 is SNHLY and CDR2 is FYNNEI. The CDR3 loop is CASRETSIAPGELFF. The variable domain in full, completed from reference TRBV2 and TRBJ2-2, reads EPEVTQTPSHQVTQMGQEVILRCVPISNHLYFYWYRQILGQKVEFLVSFYNNEISEKSEIFDDQFSVERPDGSNFTLKIRSTKLEDSAMYFCASRETSIAPGELFFGEGSRLTVL.